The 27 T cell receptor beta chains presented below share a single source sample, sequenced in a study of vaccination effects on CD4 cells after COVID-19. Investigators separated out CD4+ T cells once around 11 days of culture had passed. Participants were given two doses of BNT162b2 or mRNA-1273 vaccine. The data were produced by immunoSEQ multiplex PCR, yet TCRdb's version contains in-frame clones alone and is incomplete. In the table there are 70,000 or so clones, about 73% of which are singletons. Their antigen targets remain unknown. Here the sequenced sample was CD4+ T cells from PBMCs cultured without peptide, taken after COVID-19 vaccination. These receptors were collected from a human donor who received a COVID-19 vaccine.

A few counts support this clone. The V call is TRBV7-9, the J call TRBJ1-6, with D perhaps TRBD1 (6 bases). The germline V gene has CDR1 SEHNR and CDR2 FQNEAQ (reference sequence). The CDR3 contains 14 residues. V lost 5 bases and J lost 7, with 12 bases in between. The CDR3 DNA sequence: TGTGCCAGCAGCCTCCGGGACAACAATTCACCCCTCCACTTT. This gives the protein CASSLRDNNSPLHF.

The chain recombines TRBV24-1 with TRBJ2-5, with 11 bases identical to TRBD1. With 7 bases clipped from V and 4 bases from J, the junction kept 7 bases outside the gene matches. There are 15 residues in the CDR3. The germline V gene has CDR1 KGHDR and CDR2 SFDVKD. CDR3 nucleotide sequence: TGTGCCACCAGCCCCTCGGACAGGGGGCGAGAGACCCAGTACTTC. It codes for CATSPSDRGRETQYF.

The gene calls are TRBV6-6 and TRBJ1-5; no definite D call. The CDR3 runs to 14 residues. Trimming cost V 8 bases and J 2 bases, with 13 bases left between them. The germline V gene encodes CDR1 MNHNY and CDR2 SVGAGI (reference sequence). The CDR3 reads CASRPPKGNQPQHF. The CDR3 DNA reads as TGTGCCAGCCGACCACCCAAGGGCAATCAGCCCCAGCATTTT.

CDR3 nucleotide sequence: TGTGCCAGCAGCCACCCAGGACCTAACTACAATGAGCAGTTCTTC. Translated, it gives CASSHPGPNYNEQFF. The rearrangement links TRBV13 to TRBJ2-1; no reliable D call. Trimming removed 5 bases from V and 3 bases from J, with 14 bases in between. The CDR3 length is 15 residues. Germline CDR1 reads PRHDT; CDR2 reads FYEKMQ (reference sequence). Supplemented by reference TRBV13 and TRBJ2-1, the full variable domain reads AAGVIQSPRHLIKEKRETATLKCYPIPRHDTVYWYQQGPGQDPQFLISFYEKMQSDKGSIPDRFSAQQFSDYHSELNMSSLELGDSALYFCASSHPGPNYNEQFFGPGTRLTVL.

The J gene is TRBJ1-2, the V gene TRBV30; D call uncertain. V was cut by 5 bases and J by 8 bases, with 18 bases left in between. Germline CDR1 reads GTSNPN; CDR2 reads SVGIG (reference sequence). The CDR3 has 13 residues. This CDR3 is CAWVGPDPRGYTF. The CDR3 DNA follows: TGTGCCTGGGTTGGGCCCGATCCGCGGGGCTACACCTTC.

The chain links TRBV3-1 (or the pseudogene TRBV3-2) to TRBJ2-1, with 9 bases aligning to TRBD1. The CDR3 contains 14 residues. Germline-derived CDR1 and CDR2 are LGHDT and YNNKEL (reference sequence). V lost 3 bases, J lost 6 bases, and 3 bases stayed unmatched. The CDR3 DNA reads TGTGCCAGCAGCCACGGGACAGGGTTCAATGAGCAGTTCTTC. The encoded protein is CASSHGTGFNEQFF.

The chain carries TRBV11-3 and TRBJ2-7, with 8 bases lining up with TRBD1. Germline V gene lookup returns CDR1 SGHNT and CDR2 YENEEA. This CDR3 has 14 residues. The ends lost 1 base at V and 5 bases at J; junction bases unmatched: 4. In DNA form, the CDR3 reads TGTGCCAGCAGCTTAGTGCAGGGGGCAAACGAGCAGTACGTC. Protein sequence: CASSLVQGANEQYV.

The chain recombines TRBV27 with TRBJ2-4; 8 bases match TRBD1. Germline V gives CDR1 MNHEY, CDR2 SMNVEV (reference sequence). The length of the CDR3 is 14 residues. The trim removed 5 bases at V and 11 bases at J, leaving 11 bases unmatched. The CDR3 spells CASSMTDREGVQYF. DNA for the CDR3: TGTGCCAGCAGTATGACGGACAGGGAAGGGGTTCAGTACTTC.

This CDR3 reads CASSPRTSGGPNQETQYF. CDR3 DNA sequence: TGCGCCAGCAGCCCTCGGACTAGCGGGGGGCCGAACCAAGAGACCCAGTACTTC. V is TRBV4-1 and J is TRBJ2-5, with 14 bases lining up with TRBD2. Germline V gene lookup returns CDR1 MGHRA and CDR2 YSYEKL. After removal of 4 bases from V and 0 bases from J, the junction contained 7 bases not matched to a gene. The CDR3 has 18 residues.

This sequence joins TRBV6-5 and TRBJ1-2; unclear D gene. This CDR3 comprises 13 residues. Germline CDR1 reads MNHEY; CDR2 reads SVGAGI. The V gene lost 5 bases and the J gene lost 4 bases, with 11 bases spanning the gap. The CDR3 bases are TGTGCCAGCAGTCGACGGATTTTCTATGGCTACACCTTC. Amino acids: CASSRRIFYGYTF.

The CDR3 DNA reads as TGCGCCAGCAGCCCCCAGGCCACAGGTCCGGCGGAAAAACTGTTTTTT. Translating it yields CASSPQATGPAEKLFF. This chain uses TRBV5-1 with TRBJ1-4; tentative D call: TRBD1 (5 bases). The germline gives CDR1 SGHRS, CDR2 YFSETQ. The CDR3 extends over 16 amino acids. V lost 4 bases and J 8 bases, leaving 21 bases between the germline ends.

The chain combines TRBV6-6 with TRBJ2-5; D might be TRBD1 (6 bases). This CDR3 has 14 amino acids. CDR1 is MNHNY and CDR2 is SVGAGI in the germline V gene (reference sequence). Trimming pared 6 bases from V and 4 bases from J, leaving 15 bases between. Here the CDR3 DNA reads TGTGCCAGCAGAGGGGGTACGGGCTTAGAGACCCAGTACTTC. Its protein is CASRGGTGLETQYF.

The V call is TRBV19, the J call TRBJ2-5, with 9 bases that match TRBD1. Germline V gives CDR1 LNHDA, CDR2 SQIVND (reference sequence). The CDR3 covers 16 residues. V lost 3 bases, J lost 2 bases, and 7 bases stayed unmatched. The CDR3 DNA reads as TGTGCCAGTAGTATCTCCGGGACAGGGATACAAGAGACCCAGTACTTC. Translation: CASSISGTGIQETQYF.

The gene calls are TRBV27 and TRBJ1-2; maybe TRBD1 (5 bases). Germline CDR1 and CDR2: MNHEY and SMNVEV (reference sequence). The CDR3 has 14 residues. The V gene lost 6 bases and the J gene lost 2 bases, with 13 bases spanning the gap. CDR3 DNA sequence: TGTGCCAGCAGAGACAGCCAGAAGAACTATGGCTACACCTTC. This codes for CASRDSQKNYGYTF.

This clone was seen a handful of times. CDR3 in amino acids: CASSQDAPGATQYF. In nucleotides, the CDR3 is TGTGCCAGCAGCCAAGACGCGCCAGGGGCGACCCAGTACTTC. This chain connects TRBV3-1 (or the pseudogene TRBV3-2) to TRBJ2-5, with D possibly being TRBD1 (6 bases). The CDR3 covers 14 residues. V was clipped by 0 bases and J by 7 bases, with 12 bases between them. The germline gives CDR1 LGHDT, CDR2 YNNKEL (reference sequence).

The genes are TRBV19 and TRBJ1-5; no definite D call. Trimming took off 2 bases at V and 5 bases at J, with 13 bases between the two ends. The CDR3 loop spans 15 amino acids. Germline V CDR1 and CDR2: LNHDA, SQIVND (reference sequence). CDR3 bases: TGTGCCAGTAGTATATTACGGCAGGACTATCAGCCCCAGCATTTT. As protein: CASSILRQDYQPQHF. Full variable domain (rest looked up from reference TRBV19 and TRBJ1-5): DGGITQSPKYLFRKEGQNVTLSCEQNLNHDAMYWYRQDPGQGLRLIYYSQIVNDFQKGDIAEGYSVSREKKESFPLTVTSAQKNPTAFYLCASSILRQDYQPQHFGDGTRLSIL.

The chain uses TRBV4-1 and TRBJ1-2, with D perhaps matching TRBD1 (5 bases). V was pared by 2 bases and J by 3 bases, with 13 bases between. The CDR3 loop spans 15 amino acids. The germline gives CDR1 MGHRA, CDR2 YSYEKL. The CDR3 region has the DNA TGCGCCAGCAGCCAAAACCAGGGTTTGCACTATGGCTACACCTTC. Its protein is CASSQNQGLHYGYTF.

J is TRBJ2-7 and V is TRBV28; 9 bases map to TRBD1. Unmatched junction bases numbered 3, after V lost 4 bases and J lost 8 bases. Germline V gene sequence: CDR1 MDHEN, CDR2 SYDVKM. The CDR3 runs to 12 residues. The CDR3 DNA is TGTGCCAGCAGTTCCGGGACAGGGCAGCAGTACGTC. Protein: CASSSGTGQQYV.

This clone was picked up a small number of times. The CDR3 loop is CASSYAQATGNTIYF. The CDR3 DNA reads as TGTGCCAGCAGTTACGCGCAGGCAACAGGAAACACCATATATTTT. The chain employs TRBV6-2 or TRBV6-3 and TRBJ1-3; D gene ambiguous. The CDR3 extends over 15 amino acids. CDR1 and CDR2 (germline): MNHEY, SVGEGT. Between the trimmed V and J ends, which lost 2 bases and 4 bases, there was a span of 12 bases.

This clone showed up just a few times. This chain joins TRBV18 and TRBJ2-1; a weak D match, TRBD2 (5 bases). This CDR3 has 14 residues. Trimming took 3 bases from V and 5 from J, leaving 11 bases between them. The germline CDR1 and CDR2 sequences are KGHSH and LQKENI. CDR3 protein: CASSPYGDNNEQFF. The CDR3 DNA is TGTGCCAGCTCACCTTACGGGGATAACAATGAGCAGTTCTTC. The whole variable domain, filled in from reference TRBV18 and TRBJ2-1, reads NAGVMQNPRHLVRRRGQEARLRCSPMKGHSHVYWYRQLPEEGLKFMVYLQKENIIDESGMPKERFSAEFPKEGPSILRIQQVVRGDSAAYFCASSPYGDNNEQFFGPGTRLTVL.

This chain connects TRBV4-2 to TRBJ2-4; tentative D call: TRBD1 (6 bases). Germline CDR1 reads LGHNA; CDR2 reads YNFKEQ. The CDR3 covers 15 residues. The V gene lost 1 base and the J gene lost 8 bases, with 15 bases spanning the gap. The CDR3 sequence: CASSQGGGNHYIQYF. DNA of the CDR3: TGTGCCAGCAGCCAAGGAGGGGGAAATCACTACATTCAGTACTTC.

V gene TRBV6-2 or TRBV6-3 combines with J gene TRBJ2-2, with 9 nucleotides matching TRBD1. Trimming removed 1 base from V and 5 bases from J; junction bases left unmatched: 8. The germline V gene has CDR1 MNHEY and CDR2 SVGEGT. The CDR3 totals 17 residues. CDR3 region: CASSYLKGQGYTGELFF. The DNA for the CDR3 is TGTGCCAGCAGTTACTTGAAGGGACAGGGATATACCGGGGAGCTGTTTTTT.

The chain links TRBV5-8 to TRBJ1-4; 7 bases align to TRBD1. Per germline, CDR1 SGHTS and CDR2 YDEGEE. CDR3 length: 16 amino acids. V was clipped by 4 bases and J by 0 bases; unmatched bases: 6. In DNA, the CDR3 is TGTGCCAGCAGCGGAACCGGGACAGCAACTAATGAAAAACTGTTTTTT. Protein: CASSGTGTATNEKLFF.

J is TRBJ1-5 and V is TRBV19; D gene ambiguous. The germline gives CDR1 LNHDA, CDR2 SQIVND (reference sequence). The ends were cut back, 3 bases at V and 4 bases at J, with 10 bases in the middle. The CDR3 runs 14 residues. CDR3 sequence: CASSIPPINQPQHF. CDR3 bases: TGTGCCAGTAGTATCCCCCCGATTAATCAGCCCCAGCATTTT.

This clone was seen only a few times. The CDR3 bases are TGTGCCAGCAGTTACTCGGGACCGGGCGGTTATGGCTACACCTTC. Protein product: CASSYSGPGGYGYTF. V usage is TRBV6-5 and J usage is TRBJ1-2, with D possibly matching TRBD1 (5 bases). The CDR3 spans 15 residues. V lost 0 bases and J 5 bases, leaving 13 bases between the germline ends. Germline loops: CDR1 MNHEY, CDR2 SVGAGI.

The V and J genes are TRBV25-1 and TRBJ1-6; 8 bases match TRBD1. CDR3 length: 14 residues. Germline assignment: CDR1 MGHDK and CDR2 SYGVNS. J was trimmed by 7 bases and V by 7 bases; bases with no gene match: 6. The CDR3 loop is CASKDTGGNSPLHF. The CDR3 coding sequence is TGTGCCAGCAAGGATACAGGGGGAAATTCACCCCTCCACTTT.

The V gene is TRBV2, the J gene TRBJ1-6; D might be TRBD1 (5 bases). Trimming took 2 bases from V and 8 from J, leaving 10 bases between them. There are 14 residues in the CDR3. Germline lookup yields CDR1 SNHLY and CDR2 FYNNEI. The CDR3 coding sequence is TGTGCCAGCAGTGAACAGGGTAGGGATTCACCCCTCCACTTT. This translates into CASSEQGRDSPLHF.